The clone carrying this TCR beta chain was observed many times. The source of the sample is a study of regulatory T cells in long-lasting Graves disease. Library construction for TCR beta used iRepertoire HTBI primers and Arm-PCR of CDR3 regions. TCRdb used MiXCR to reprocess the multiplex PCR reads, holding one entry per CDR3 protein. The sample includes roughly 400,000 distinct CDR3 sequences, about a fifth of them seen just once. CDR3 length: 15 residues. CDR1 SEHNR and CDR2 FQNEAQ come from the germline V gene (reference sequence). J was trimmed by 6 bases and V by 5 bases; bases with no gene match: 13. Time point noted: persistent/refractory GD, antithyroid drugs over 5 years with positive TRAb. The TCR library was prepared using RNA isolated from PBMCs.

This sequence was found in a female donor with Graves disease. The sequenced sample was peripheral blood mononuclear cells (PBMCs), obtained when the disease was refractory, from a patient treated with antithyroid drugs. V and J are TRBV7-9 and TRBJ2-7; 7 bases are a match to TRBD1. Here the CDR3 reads CASSEAGGGPVEQYF. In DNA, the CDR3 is TGTGCCAGCAGCGAAGCAGGGGGTGGGCCCGTCGAGCAGTACTTC.